The 9 T cell receptor beta chains reported below all come from one sample, sequenced in a study of blood T cells in healthy people across ages. Using a J-beta primer mix together with a sample-barcoded 5' primer, a second PCR was run for roughly 7 to 11 cycles. TCRdb reprocessed the 5' RACE reads via MiXCR and lists one record per CDR3 protein. The table shows approximately 1,100,000 distinct CDR3 sequences, with 40% to 45% occurring only once. Material for sequencing was blood. The source of these receptors is a woman in her sixties or seventies in good health.

This chain connects TRBV12-3 or TRBV12-4 to TRBJ2-7; 13 bases align to TRBD2. The J segment lost 3 bases and the V segment lost 1 base, leaving 21 bases of the junction unmatched. CDR3 size: 22 residues. The CDR3: CASSLGLRGAGLAGSSYYEQYF. In DNA form, the CDR3 reads TGTGCCAGCAGTTTAGGCTTGAGGGGCGCGGGACTAGCGGGAAGTAGTTACTACGAGCAGTACTTC.

V usage is TRBV9 and J usage is TRBJ2-5; weak D call: TRBD2 (6 bases). CDR1 is SGDLS, CDR2 YYNGEE, per germline. Trimming took off 0 bases at V and 3 bases at J, with 18 bases between the two ends. The CDR3 extends over 17 amino acids. The CDR3 DNA sequence: TGTGCCAGCAGCGTAGACTTTCCGGGGACTGTAAAAGAGACCCAGTACTTC. Residues: CASSVDFPGTVKETQYF. The variable domain in full, with the rest retrieved from reference TRBV9 and TRBJ2-5, is DSGVTQTPKHLITATGQRVTLRCSPRSGDLSVYWYQQSLDQGLQFLIQYYNGEERAKGNILERFSAQQFPDLHSELNLSSLELGDSALYFCASSVDFPGTVKETQYFGPGTRLLVL.

This clonotype has only a few counts. The chain joins TRBV27 to TRBJ1-2; 7 nucleotides line up with TRBD1. In germline, CDR1 is MNHEY, CDR2 SMNVEV (reference sequence). Losses at the gene ends were 4 bases for V and 7 bases for J; bases not matched to a gene: 15. The CDR3 length is 16 residues. This CDR3 reads CASSSTATGKWSGYTF. CDR3 coding DNA: TGTGCCAGCAGTTCCACAGCGACAGGGAAGTGGTCTGGCTACACCTTC.

The chain uses TRBV27 and TRBJ2-2; tentative D call: TRBD2 (5 bases). This CDR3 is built from 16 residues. Trimming cost V 2 bases and J 7 bases, with 17 bases left between them. Germline CDR1 reads MNHEY; CDR2 reads SMNVEV (reference sequence). The CDR3 DNA reads as TGTGCCAGCAGTTTAAGGACCGGGAACTTAATCGGGGAGCTGTTTTTT. This translates into CASSLRTGNLIGELFF.

The J gene is TRBJ2-7, the V gene TRBV5-1; a possible D gene is TRBD1 (6 bases). The V and J ends lost 4 bases and 2 bases respectively, with 16 bases between them. Germline-derived CDR1 and CDR2 are SGHRS and YFSETQ. This CDR3 is 15 amino acids long. The CDR3 sequence is CASSPQGIKAYEQYF. CDR3 nucleotides: TGCGCCAGCAGCCCTCAGGGGATCAAGGCCTACGAGCAGTACTTC. Full variable domain (outside the CDR3, taken from reference TRBV5-1 and TRBJ2-7): KAGVTQTPRYLIKTRGQQVTLSCSPISGHRSVSWYQQTPGQGLQFLFEYFSETQRNKGNFPGRFSGRQFSNSRSEMNVSTLELGDSALYLCASSPQGIKAYEQYFGPGTRLTVT.

The chain uses TRBV7-8 and TRBJ2-1, with no clear D. CDR1 SGHVS and CDR2 FQNEAQ come from the germline V gene. The CDR3 totals 12 residues. Trimming cost V 2 bases and J 6 bases, with 5 bases left between them. CDR3 loop: CASSLFSNEQFF. The CDR3 coding sequence is TGTGCCAGCAGCTTATTTTCCAATGAGCAGTTCTTC.

CDR3 nucleotides: TGCGCCAGCAGTGCCCCGGCGGGACTAGCGGGAGTAAAGCAGTACTTC. Protein product: CASSAPAGLAGVKQYF. V and J are TRBV10-2 and TRBJ2-7, with TRBD2 identical over 14 bases. The CDR3 contains 16 residues. Losses at the gene ends were 4 bases for V and 8 bases for J; bases not matched to a gene: 10. CDR1 is WSHSY and CDR2 is SAAADI in the germline V gene.

This clonotype occurred a few times. The chain combines TRBV5-1 with TRBJ2-1; TRBD1 agrees at 9 bases. Germline V gene lookup returns CDR1 SGHRS and CDR2 YFSETQ. The CDR3 sequence is 15 residues long. The J segment lost 5 bases and the V segment lost 4 bases, leaving 7 bases of the junction unmatched. The CDR3 protein is CASSGGQGLNNEQFF. DNA of the CDR3: TGCGCCAGCAGCGGGGGACAGGGTTTGAACAATGAGCAGTTCTTC.

The CDR3 coding sequence is TGCAGTGCTACGGGTTATTCCTACAATGAGCAGTACTTC. Its protein is CSATGYSYNEQYF. V gene TRBV20-1 combines with J gene TRBJ2-1; unclear D gene. TRBJ2-7 matches the DNA end more closely, so the J call is doubtful. The CDR3 is 13 amino acids. From germline, CDR1 is DFQATT and CDR2 SNEGSKA (reference sequence).